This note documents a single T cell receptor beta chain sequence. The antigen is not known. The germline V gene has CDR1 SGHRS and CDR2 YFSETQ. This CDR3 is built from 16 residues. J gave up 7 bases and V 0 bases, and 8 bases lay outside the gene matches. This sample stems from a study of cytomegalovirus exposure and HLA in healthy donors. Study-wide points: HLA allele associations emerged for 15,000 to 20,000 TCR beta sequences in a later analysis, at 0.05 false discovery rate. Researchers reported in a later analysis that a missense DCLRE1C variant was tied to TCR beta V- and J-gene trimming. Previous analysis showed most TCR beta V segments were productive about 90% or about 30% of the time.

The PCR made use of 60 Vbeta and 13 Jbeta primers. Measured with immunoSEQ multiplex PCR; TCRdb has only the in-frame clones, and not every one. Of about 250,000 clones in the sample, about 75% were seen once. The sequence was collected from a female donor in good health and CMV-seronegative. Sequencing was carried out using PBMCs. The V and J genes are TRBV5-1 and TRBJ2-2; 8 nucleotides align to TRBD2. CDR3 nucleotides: TGCGCCAGCAGCTTGGTAGAAGCGGGAGAAGGCGGGGAGCTGTTTTTT. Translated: CASSLVEAGEGGELFF.